This is a list of T cell receptor beta chains from one sample in a study of neurological immune-mediated disorders. Each CDR3 protein is one row after TCRdb ran MiXCR on the 5' RACE reads. This sample has 25,000 to 35,000 distinct CDR3 sequences; 1.5% occur once, and the top ten carry approximately 9.2%. The source material was PBMCs. Receptors were obtained from a woman younger than 45 with multiple sclerosis. The CDR3 runs from the conserved cysteine through the conserved F or W. D genes are given only for firm matches. Where a row states a size, it is once, few, many or the class of an expanded clone; other rows omit it.

TRBV20-1	TRBJ1-4	.	many	CSAQMGEPNEKLFF	TGCAGTGCTCAGATGGGGGAGCCTAATGAAAAACTGTTTTTT
TRBV12-3/TRBV12-4	TRBJ1-5	.	many	CASSLQVNQPQHF	TGTGCCAGCAGTTTGCAAGTCAATCAGCCCCAGCATTTT
TRBV4-3	TRBJ2-3	TRBD2	many	CASSQESGGARDTQYF	TGCGCCAGCAGCCAAGAATCCGGGGGGGCCAGAGATACGCAGTATTTT
TRBV7-2	TRBJ2-7	.	many	CASSLDEGGEQYF	TGTGCCAGCAGCTTAGACGAGGGGGGCGAGCAGTACTTC
TRBV5-1	TRBJ2-1	.	many	CASSLWGNEQFF	TGCGCCAGCAGCTTGTGGGGGAATGAGCAGTTCTTC
TRBV20-1	TRBJ2-7	.	many	CSARGGSTNEQYF	TGCAGTGCTAGAGGGGGATCTACCAACGAGCAGTACTTC
TRBV28	TRBJ2-2	.	many	CASRVRGGADTGELFF	TGTGCCAGCAGGGTCAGAGGAGGGGCCGACACCGGGGAGCTGTTTTTT
TRBV12-3/TRBV12-4	TRBJ1-5	.	many	CASSSGRPQHF	TGTGCCAGCAGTTCCGGAAGGCCCCAGCATTTT
TRBV6-5	TRBJ2-5	TRBD1	many	CASRGTGGQETQYF	TGTGCCAGCAGGGGGACAGGGGGCCAAGAGACCCAGTACTTC
TRBV6-1	TRBJ1-5	.	many	CASSDYQNSNQPQHF	TGTGCCAGCAGTGATTACCAAAATAGCAATCAGCCCCAGCATTTT
TRBV5-5	TRBJ2-3	.	many	CASSLSVTPSTDTQYF	TGTGCCAGCAGCTTGTCCGTGACACCGAGCACAGATACGCAGTATTTT
TRBV7-9	TRBJ1-5	.	many	CASSRTADQPQHF	TGTGCCAGCAGCCGGACGGCAGATCAGCCCCAGCATTTT
TRBV3-1	TRBJ1-2	.	many	CASSLQGGGYTF	TGTGCCAGCAGCCTACAGGGAGGGGGCTACACCTTC
TRBV29-1	TRBJ2-1	.	many	CSVQVARNEQFF	TGCAGCGTTCAAGTCGCGCGGAATGAGCAGTTCTTC
TRBV18	TRBJ2-5	.	many	CASSPRQETQYF	TGTGCCAGCTCACCAAGGCAAGAGACCCAGTACTTC
TRBV5-1	TRBJ2-1	.	many	CASSLQAASSYNEQFF	TGCGCCAGCAGCTTGCAGGCCGCAAGCTCCTACAATGAGCAGTTCTTC
TRBV7-9	TRBJ1-1	.	many	CASSPGRQGSFF	TGTGCCAGCAGCCCGGGGCGGCAGGGTTCTTTCTTT
TRBV2	TRBJ2-1	.	many	CASSGTGPYNEQFF	TGTGCCAGCAGTGGAACAGGGCCTTACAATGAGCAGTTCTTC
TRBV12-3/TRBV12-4	TRBJ1-5	.	many	CASSLAGGFNQPQHF	TGTGCCAGCAGTTTAGCAGGGGGTTTCAATCAGCCCCAGCATTTT
TRBV5-1	TRBJ2-1	TRBD2	many	CASSSLAGANEQFF	TGCGCCAGCAGCTCACTAGCGGGGGCCAATGAGCAGTTCTTC
TRBV18	TRBJ2-5	.	.	CASLSGLQETQYF	TGTGCCAGCTTGTCGGGACTCCAAGAGACCCAGTACTTC
TRBV24-1	TRBJ2-3	TRBD1	many	CATSDSGQGTDTQYF	TGTGCCACCAGTGATTCTGGACAGGGCACAGATACGCAGTATTTT
TRBV24-1	TRBJ1-4	.	many	CATSEGGRPDNEKLFF	TGTGCCACCAGTGAGGGGGGACGGCCAGATAATGAAAAACTGTTTTTT
TRBV5-1	TRBJ2-7	.	many	CASSLGVRREQYF	TGCGCCAGCAGCTTGGGGGTTCGGCGGGAGCAGTACTTC
TRBV5-1	TRBJ2-3	TRBD2	many	CASRQALADTDTQYF	TGCGCCAGCAGGCAAGCACTAGCGGACACAGATACGCAGTATTTT
TRBV12-3/TRBV12-4	TRBJ1-2	.	many	CASSLGGTANYGYTF	TGTGCCAGCAGTTTGGGCGGAACAGCTAACTATGGCTACACCTTC
TRBV5-1	TRBJ2-5	TRBD2	many	CASSLDSSGGAETQYF	TGCGCCAGCAGCTTGGATAGTAGCGGGGGGGCGGAGACCCAGTACTTC
TRBV12-3/TRBV12-4	TRBJ1-1	.	many	CASSYRQRMNTEAFF	TGTGCCAGCAGCTATAGACAGAGGATGAACACTGAAGCTTTCTTT
TRBV5-1	TRBJ2-7	.	many	CASSLTGLLYEQYF	TGCGCCAGCAGCTTAACGGGGCTACTCTACGAGCAGTACTTC
TRBV20-1	TRBJ2-5	TRBD2	many	CSALAGGGGETQYF	TGCAGTGCTCTAGCGGGGGGAGGTGGTGAGACCCAGTACTTC